The 24 T cell receptor beta chains presented below share a single source sample, sequenced in a study of T cell responses to AZD1222 COVID-19 vaccine. This table comes from immunoSEQ multiplex PCR, and its TCRdb copy is limited to in-frame clones, with some not included. The data hold approximately 120,000 clones, with 70% to 90% observed a single time. The material sequenced was peripheral blood, taken on day 0 of AZD1222 vaccination. The receptor source for this set is an adult in good health.

The chain recombines TRBV18 with TRBJ1-1, with a tentative D call TRBD1 (6 bases). Germline-derived CDR1 and CDR2 are KGHSH and LQKENI. This CDR3 contains 15 residues. V was pared by 2 bases and J by 5 bases, with 15 bases between. CDR3 amino acids: CASSPKQGIGTEAFF. CDR3 nucleotides: TGTGCCAGCTCACCAAAGCAGGGGATCGGGACTGAAGCTTTCTTT.

This chain connects TRBV7-3 to TRBJ1-2; D not certain. V shed 5 bases and J shed 2 bases, with 18 bases lying between them. The V gene's germline CDR1 is SGHTA and CDR2 FQGTGA. This CDR3 is built from 16 residues. The CDR3 loop is CASSPQSAGLNYGYTF. The DNA for the CDR3 is TGTGCCAGCAGCCCCCAATCGGCCGGGCTCAACTATGGCTACACCTTC.

The chain uses TRBV2 and TRBJ1-4; the D is unclear. The V end lost 4 bases, the J end lost 8 bases, and 11 bases lay between the germline ends. The CDR3 spans 13 residues. Germline CDR1 and CDR2: SNHLY and FYNNEI. CDR3 amino acids: CASSVAPFEKLFF. The CDR3 DNA follows: TGTGCCAGCAGTGTCGCCCCCTTCGAAAAACTGTTTTTT.

This chain joins TRBV3-1 (or the pseudogene TRBV3-2) and TRBJ1-1; D is unclear. V was trimmed by 6 bases and J by 8 bases, leaving 19 bases between them. This CDR3 contains 14 residues. Germline V gene sequence: CDR1 LGHDT, CDR2 YNNKEL (reference sequence). The CDR3, as DNA: TGTGCCAGCAGTACTGGGTCCTTCCCATCCGAAGCTTTCTTT. It specifies CASSTGSFPSEAFF.

V gene TRBV29-1 combines with J gene TRBJ2-5; TRBD1 matches 7 bases. This CDR3 is built from 13 residues. After removal of 4 bases from V and 4 bases from J, the junction contained 6 bases not matched to a gene. Germline values: CDR1 SQVTM, CDR2 ANQGSEA. CDR3 DNA: TGCAGCGTTGGACCAGGGGGTGTAGAGACCCAGTACTTC. The encoded protein is CSVGPGGVETQYF.

CDR3 nucleotides: TGTGCCAGCAGTGAGTCGTCAGGGTCCTATAATTCACCCCTCCACTTT. Encoded protein: CASSESSGSYNSPLHF. This chain uses TRBV6-1 with TRBJ1-6; TRBD1 might be the D (5 bases). With 3 bases removed from V and 1 base from J, the gap between germline ends came to 10 bases. CDR1 and CDR2 from the germline V gene are MNHNS and SASEGT. The CDR3 is made up of 16 amino acids.

This clone is a singleton in its sample. The V and J genes are TRBV5-1 and TRBJ2-7, with D possibly TRBD1 on 5 matching bases. Per the germline V gene, CDR1 is SGHRS and CDR2 is YFSETQ. Trimming took off 0 bases at V and 1 base at J, with 8 bases between the two ends. The CDR3 spans 14 residues. CDR3 in DNA: TGCGCCAGCAGCTTGGCCGGACAATCCTACGAGCAGTACTTC. Translating it yields CASSLAGQSYEQYF.

This sequence joins TRBV19 and TRBJ2-7, with TRBD1 as a possible D gene (6 bases). Trimming removed 1 base from V and 2 bases from J, with 15 bases in between. Germline CDR1 LNHDA, CDR2 SQIVND (reference sequence). The CDR3 length is 16 residues. As DNA, the CDR3 is TGTGCCAGTAGTATAGCGGGACAAGGGTTCGCCTACGAGCAGTACTTC. Translated, it gives CASSIAGQGFAYEQYF.

The chain has TRBV6-2 or TRBV6-3 and TRBJ1-1; D is ambiguous. The ends were cut back, 2 bases at V and 4 bases at J, with 11 bases in the middle. In germline, CDR1 is MNHEY, CDR2 SVGEGT. This CDR3 is built from 14 residues. DNA for the CDR3: TGTGCCAGCAGTTACCGCACGGGAGGCACTGAAGCTTTCTTT. Amino acid sequence: CASSYRTGGTEAFF.

This clone was observed a single time. The chain is built from TRBV25-1 and TRBJ1-1; D gene uncertain. The germline CDR1 and CDR2 sequences are MGHDK and SYGVNS. This CDR3 is built from 13 residues. V lost 6 bases and J 0 bases, leaving 8 bases between the germline ends. CDR3 coding DNA: TGTGCCAGCAGCCCGGGGTTGAACACTGAAGCTTTCTTT. It yields the protein CASSPGLNTEAFF.

V usage is TRBV7-9 and J usage is TRBJ1-5; 7 nucleotides line up with TRBD1. J was trimmed by 7 bases and V by 5 bases; bases with no gene match: 5. The germline V gene has CDR1 SEHNR and CDR2 FQNEAQ (reference sequence). The CDR3 extends over 13 amino acids. The CDR3 region is CASSRDSIQPQHF. DNA for the CDR3: TGTGCCAGCAGCCGGGACAGTATCCAGCCCCAGCATTTT.

V is TRBV7-9 and J is TRBJ1-2; weak D call: TRBD1 (5 bases). The V gene lost 5 bases and the J gene lost 4 bases, with 20 bases spanning the gap. Looked up from germline, CDR1 is SEHNR and CDR2 is FQNEAQ (reference sequence). The CDR3 contains 16 residues. The CDR3 nucleotides are TGTGCCAGCAGCCGAGGCGGGGACTACGCCAGCTATGGCTACACCTTC. Its protein is CASSRGGDYASYGYTF.

This rearrangement joins TRBV21-1 to TRBJ1-5. TRBV21-1 is a documented pseudogene. This CDR3 spans 13 amino acids. CDR3 in amino acids: CASASGSNQPQHF. In DNA form, the CDR3 reads TGTGCCAGCGCCTCGGGAAGCAATCAGCCCCAGCATTTT.

The chain's CDR3 is CATHPPTGRTEAFF. The CDR3 DNA reads as TGTGCCACCCATCCCCCGACAGGGCGGACTGAAGCTTTCTTT. This chain connects TRBV7-9 to TRBJ1-1, with 7 bases aligning to TRBD1. CDR3 size: 14 residues. Germline loops: CDR1 SEHNR, CDR2 FQNEAQ (reference sequence). V dropped 10 bases and J dropped 5; count of bases not matched to a gene: 13.

The CDR3 region has the DNA TGTGCCAGTAGTATAGGAGCAGGGACGGTTGCAGATACGCAGTATTTT. This translates into CASSIGAGTVADTQYF. This chain joins TRBV19 and TRBJ2-3; possibly TRBD1 or TRBD2 for D (5 bases each). V gave up 1 base and J gave up 4 bases, with 15 bases separating them. The germline V gene encodes CDR1 LNHDA and CDR2 SQIVND (reference sequence). The CDR3 length is 16 residues.

The chain has TRBV7-6 and TRBJ2-7; TRBD2 agrees at 7 bases. Germline V gives CDR1 SGHVS, CDR2 FNYEAQ. The CDR3 is made up of 16 amino acids. The V segment lost 1 base and the J segment 2 bases; nucleotides outside the gene matches: 8. The CDR3 protein is CASSLEGGAQTYEQYF. The CDR3 region has the DNA TGTGCCAGCAGCTTAGAGGGAGGGGCGCAAACCTACGAGCAGTACTTC. The full variable domain, in which reference TRBV7-6 and TRBJ2-7 provide the parts outside the CDR3, is GAGVSQSPRYKVTKRGQDVALRCDPISGHVSLYWYRQALGQGPEFLTYFNYEAQQDKSGLPNDRFSAERPEGSISTLTIQRTEQRDSAMYRCASSLEGGAQTYEQYFGPGTRLTVT.

The rearrangement links TRBV7-9 to TRBJ1-4; perhaps TRBD1 as D (5 bases). This CDR3 is 14 amino acids long. The V gene's germline CDR1 is SEHNR and CDR2 FQNEAQ (reference sequence). The V end lost 4 bases, the J end lost 11 bases, and 17 bases lay between the germline ends. Written as DNA, the CDR3 is TGTGCCAGCAGCTACGGGACCCACCCGGGGAAACTGTTTTTT. Its protein is CASSYGTHPGKLFF.

The chain couples TRBV11-2 to TRBJ2-1; TRBD2 aligns across 7 bases. CDR3 size: 13 residues. Germline CDR1 reads SGHAT; CDR2 reads FQNNGV. After removal of 7 bases from V and 6 bases from J, the junction contained 6 bases not matched to a gene. CDR3 region: CASKKLAINEQFF. CDR3 bases: TGTGCCAGCAAGAAACTAGCGATCAATGAGCAGTTCTTC.

This clone was recorded once. The chain combines TRBV5-6 with TRBJ1-3, with no clear D. The V and J ends lost 0 bases and 7 bases respectively, with 5 bases between them. Per germline, CDR1 SGHDT and CDR2 YYEEEE. The CDR3 length is 12 residues. The CDR3 here is CASSLGSNTIYF. CDR3 DNA: TGTGCCAGCAGCTTGGGATCGAACACCATATATTTT.

The chain combines TRBV4-2 with TRBJ2-7; 7 bases map to TRBD2. Germline values: CDR1 LGHNA, CDR2 YNFKEQ. The CDR3 loop spans 16 amino acids. Trimming removed 10 bases from V and 2 bases from J; junction bases left unmatched: 17. CDR3 sequence reads: CATELRLAGWAYEQYF. DNA of the CDR3: TGTGCCACCGAGCTACGACTAGCTGGTTGGGCCTACGAGCAGTACTTC.

This clone was counted a single time. J is TRBJ2-2 and V is TRBV10-3, with 8 positions matching TRBD1. The CDR3 is made up of 17 amino acids. V shed 5 bases and J 1 base; nucleotides not matched to a gene: 9. Germline V gene lookup returns CDR1 ENHRY and CDR2 SYGVKD. The CDR3 sequence is CAISIGTGPMNTGELFF. The CDR3 nucleotides read TGTGCCATCAGTATAGGGACAGGACCCATGAACACCGGGGAGCTGTTTTTT.

This chain links TRBV7-8 with TRBJ1-5; no reliable D call. This CDR3 contains 16 residues. The V and J ends lost 5 bases and 1 base respectively, with 15 bases between them. Per germline, CDR1 SGHVS and CDR2 FQNEAQ. CDR3: CASSLTKDSSNQPQHF. The CDR3 DNA is TGTGCCAGCAGCCTGACGAAGGACTCCAGCAATCAGCCCCAGCATTTT.

The chain employs TRBV27 and TRBJ1-4, with 7 bases identical to TRBD1. CDR1 and CDR2 (germline): MNHEY, SMNVEV (reference sequence). With 5 bases clipped from V and 2 bases from J, the junction kept 5 bases outside the gene matches. The CDR3 spans 15 residues. Written as DNA, the CDR3 is TGTGCCAGCAGTCTTACGACAGGGACTAATGAAAAACTGTTTTTT. This encodes CASSLTTGTNEKLFF.

This chain connects TRBV7-9 to TRBJ1-2; 9 bases match TRBD1. CDR1 is SEHNR and CDR2 is FQNEAQ in the germline V gene (reference sequence). The V and J ends lost 5 bases and 8 bases, in that order; junction bases with no gene match: 12. This CDR3 has 15 residues. DNA for the CDR3: TGTGCCAGCAGCAAGACCGGGACAGGGTCTAAAGGCTACACCTTC. This encodes CASSKTGTGSKGYTF.